This passage covers 12 T cell receptor beta chains from one sample sequenced in a study of cytomegalovirus exposure and HLA in healthy donors. PCR amplification relied on 60 Vbeta primers (plus 13 Jbeta primers). Only in-frame clones appear in the TCRdb table, and some are missing; sequencing was by immunoSEQ multiplex PCR. The sample has about 250,000 clones, over 90% seen once. Sequencing was carried out using PBMCs. The receptors derive from a girl aged 2-10 years in good health and CMV-seronegative.

The rearrangement joins TRBV6-5 to TRBJ2-1, with D unclear. Trimming took off 6 bases at V and 2 bases at J, with 14 bases between the two ends. CDR3 length: 15 amino acids. Germline CDR1 MNHEY, CDR2 SVGAGI. The CDR3 loop is CASRSRTGPYNEQFF. As DNA, the CDR3 is TGTGCCAGCAGATCTCGCACTGGTCCCTACAATGAGCAGTTCTTC.

This clone has more than one count but fewer than ten. The rearrangement joins TRBV18 to TRBJ2-1; TRBD1 matches at 7 bases. The V and J ends lost 2 bases and 0 bases, in that order; junction bases with no gene match: 1. The CDR3 length is 15 residues. Germline CDR1 is KGHSH and CDR2 is LQKENI. The CDR3 sequence: CASSPGDSSYNEQFF. In DNA, the CDR3 is TGTGCCAGCTCACCAGGGGACAGCTCCTACAATGAGCAGTTCTTC.

J is TRBJ1-1 and V is TRBV7-9; 10 positions match TRBD1. The CDR3 runs to 16 residues. The V gene end was trimmed by 5 bases and the J gene end by 0 bases; junction bases not matched to a gene: 6. Germline lookup yields CDR1 SEHNR and CDR2 FQNEAQ (reference sequence). The CDR3 sequence: CASSHDRGLMNTEAFF. CDR3 bases: TGTGCCAGCAGCCATGACAGGGGGCTCATGAACACTGAAGCTTTCTTT.

CDR3 region: CAWSSRITGYYGYTF. The CDR3 DNA reads as TGTGCCTGGAGTTCCAGAATCACAGGATACTATGGCTACACCTTC. This chain uses TRBV30 with TRBJ1-2; TRBD1 might be the D (5 bases). V gave up 2 bases and J gave up 3 bases, with 16 bases separating them. Germline V gene data show CDR1 as GTSNPN and CDR2 as SVGIG (reference sequence). The CDR3 extends over 15 amino acids.

The rearrangement uses TRBV5-6 and TRBJ2-1; unclear D gene. From germline, CDR1 is SGHDT and CDR2 YYEEEE. The CDR3 runs to 12 residues. V was shortened by 4 bases and J by 4 bases, with 6 bases between the two germline ends. The CDR3 DNA is TGTGCCAGCAGCCCCAGGTACAATGAGCAGTTCTTC. Translated, it gives CASSPRYNEQFF.

This clone was found a few times. The CDR3 bases are TGTGCCTGGAAGGGACAGGGGAACACTGAAGCTTTCTTT. Translated, it gives CAWKGQGNTEAFF. The chain employs TRBV30 and TRBJ1-1; 9 bases line up with TRBD1. Unmatched junction bases numbered 1, after V lost 4 bases and J lost 1 base. The CDR3 totals 13 residues. Germline assignment: CDR1 GTSNPN and CDR2 SVGIG (reference sequence).

V is TRBV2 and J is TRBJ1-1; tentative D call: TRBD1 (5 bases). The V end was cut by 6 bases, the J end by 1 base, with 9 bases between. The CDR3 consists of 13 residues. Per germline, CDR1 SNHLY and CDR2 FYNNEI. The CDR3 DNA is TGTGCCAGCAGCGGACAAAAGAACACTGAAGCTTTCTTT. Its protein is CASSGQKNTEAFF.

The chain combines TRBV7-9 with TRBJ1-1; 10 bases are shared with TRBD1. Germline V CDR1 and CDR2: SEHNR, FQNEAQ (reference sequence). J gave up 0 bases and V 4 bases, and 5 bases lay outside the gene matches. CDR3 length: 16 amino acids. For the CDR3, the DNA is TGTGCCAGCAGCTCCCGGGACAGGGGCATGAACACTGAAGCTTTCTTT. It specifies CASSSRDRGMNTEAFF.

The J gene is TRBJ1-1, the V gene TRBV7-9; tentatively, D is TRBD1 (5 bases). The germline V gene encodes CDR1 SEHNR and CDR2 FQNEAQ (reference sequence). The V end was cut by 4 bases, the J end by 4 bases, with 16 bases between. The CDR3 length is 15 residues. The CDR3 DNA reads as TGTGCCAGCAGCTCCCCGTCCACGGGGGGCACTGAAGCTTTCTTT. Translation gives CASSSPSTGGTEAFF.

The chain has TRBV6-6 and TRBJ2-2; 8 nucleotides align to TRBD1. CDR1 is MNHNY and CDR2 is SVGAGI in the germline V gene (reference sequence). This CDR3 spans 14 amino acids. Losses at the gene ends were 7 bases for V and 4 bases for J; bases not matched to a gene: 5. CDR3: CASIDRGGTGELFF. In DNA form, the CDR3 reads TGTGCCAGCATAGACAGGGGCGGCACCGGGGAGCTGTTTTTT.

The genes are TRBV19 and TRBJ2-3; no definite D call. The CDR3 covers 16 residues. Germline V gene data show CDR1 as LNHDA and CDR2 as SQIVND (reference sequence). The ends were cut back, 7 bases at V and 0 bases at J, with 17 bases in the middle. The CDR3 DNA reads as TGTGCCAGTACGCAGAAATTCAGCGCCAGCACAGATACGCAGTATTTT. Amino acid sequence: CASTQKFSASTDTQYF. The full variable domain, in which reference TRBV19 and TRBJ2-3 provide the parts outside the CDR3, is DGGITQSPKYLFRKEGQNVTLSCEQNLNHDAMYWYRQDPGQGLRLIYYSQIVNDFQKGDIAEGYSVSREKKESFPLTVTSAQKNPTAFYLCASTQKFSASTDTQYFGPGTRLTVL.

This clone was picked up one time. V and J are TRBV7-2 and TRBJ2-1, with 9 bases fitting TRBD1. The CDR3 sequence is 13 residues long. Trimming removed 8 bases from V and 7 bases from J; junction bases left unmatched: 6. Germline V lookup: CDR1 SGHTA, CDR2 FQGNSA. The CDR3 spells CASRGQGGNEQFF. CDR3 coding DNA: TGTGCCAGCCGGGGACAGGGAGGGAATGAGCAGTTCTTC.